This is a list of T cell receptor beta chains from one sample in a study of blood T cell repertoires in COVID-19. Repertoires were generated with immunoSEQ multiplex PCR, while TCRdb's copy carries only in-frame clones and drops some. The sample holds 25,000 to 30,000 clones, roughly 84% seen once. The sequencing input was peripheral blood. These receptors were collected from a man older than 75 with active COVID-19. Each CDR3 is given with its conserved first and last residue. A D gene is named only where the DNA matches it firmly. For some rows the clone size is stated as once, few or many, or as a class when expanded; others skip it.

>TRBJ2-7|TRBD2|TRBV6-5|NA
CASRGLAGYEQYF
TGTGCCAGCAGAGGACTAGCGGGGTACGAGCAGTACTTC
>TRBJ2-7|NA|TRBV11-2|NA
CASSSLRFSYEQYF
TGTGCCAGCAGCTCCCTCAGGTTCTCCTACGAGCAGTACTTC
>TRBJ2-7|TRBD2|TRBV6-2/TRBV6-3|once
CASSLVAGDQSYEQYF
TGTGCCAGCAGTTTGGTGGCGGGGGACCAATCCTACGAGCAGTACTTC
>TRBJ2-1|TRBD2|TRBV3-1/TRBV3-2|NA
CASSRLAAMYNEQFF
TGTGCCAGCAGTCGACTAGCGGCGATGTACAATGAGCAGTTCTTC
>TRBJ2-2|TRBD1|TRBV24-1|medium-sized
CATSPGQINTGELFF
TGTGCCACCAGTCCGGGACAGATCAACACCGGGGAGCTGTTTTTT
>TRBJ2-1|TRBD2|TRBV28|NA
CASSPLAGGFKEQFF
TGTGCCAGCAGCCCCTTAGCGGGGGGCTTCAAGGAGCAGTTCTTC
>TRBJ2-2|TRBD2|TRBV7-2|NA
CASSLYAGGAAGELFF
TGTGCCAGCAGCTTATACGCGGGGGGGGCCGCCGGGGAGCTGTTTTTT
>TRBJ2-7|TRBD2|TRBV10-3|NA
CAISDGGGRSSYEQYF
TGTGCCATCAGTGATGGCGGGGGTCGAAGCTCCTACGAGCAGTACTTC
>TRBJ2-5|TRBD1|TRBV19|few
CASSRGRAETQYF
TGTGCCAGTAGCAGGGGGCGAGCAGAGACCCAGTACTTC
>TRBJ2-5|TRBD1|TRBV5-8|NA
CASSSRTGGEETQYF
TGTGCCAGCAGCTCCCGGACAGGTGGGGAGGAGACCCAGTACTTC
>TRBJ1-2|TRBD1|TRBV12-3/TRBV12-4|once
CASRRQGNYGYTF
TGTGCCAGCAGAAGACAGGGGAACTATGGCTACACCTTC
>TRBJ2-2|TRBD2|TRBV5-4|NA
CASSQGLAGGFSGELFF
TGTGCCAGCAGCCAGGGACTAGCGGGGGGTTTTTCCGGGGAGCTGTTTTTT
>TRBJ1-3|NA|TRBV19|NA
CASSIYTELTSGNTIYF
TGTGCCAGTAGTATTTACACAGAACTTACCTCTGGAAACACCATATATTTT
>TRBJ2-7|TRBD1|TRBV7-9|NA
CASSPDRAAYEQYF
TGTGCCAGCAGCCCCGACAGGGCAGCTTACGAGCAGTACTTC
>TRBJ2-7|TRBD1|TRBV18|NA
CASGPVRDRVYEQYF
TGTGCCAGTGGCCCGGTCCGGGACAGGGTCTACGAGCAGTACTTC
>TRBJ2-5|TRBD2|TRBV5-1|NA
CASSPGLAGEETQYF
TGCGCCAGCAGCCCGGGACTAGCGGGGGAAGAGACCCAGTACTTC
>TRBJ2-3|TRBD2|TRBV5-4|NA
CASSSRGGIDTQYF
TGTGCCAGCAGCTCCCGGGGGGGCATAGATACGCAGTATTTT
>TRBJ2-1|NA|TRBV30|NA
CAWAVAVEQFF
TGTGCCTGGGCTGTTGCGGTTGAGCAGTTCTTC
>TRBJ1-5|TRBD1|TRBV19|once
CASSTHRQGVVPLSNQPQHF
TGTGCCAGTAGTACCCACAGACAGGGAGTCGTCCCACTAAGCAATCAGCCCCAGCATTTT
>TRBJ1-1|NA|TRBV25-1|NA
CASSESGGHTEAFF
TGTGCCAGCAGTGAAAGCGGGGGCCACACTGAAGCTTTCTTT
>TRBJ1-1|NA|TRBV6-5|once
CASRREGMNTEAFF
TGTGCCAGCAGAAGGGAGGGGATGAACACTGAAGCTTTCTTT
>TRBJ2-7|NA|TRBV5-4|NA
CASSLSGGGYSYEQYF
TGTGCCAGCAGCCTCTCGGGCGGGGGCTACTCCTACGAGCAGTACTTC
>TRBJ1-5|NA|TRBV6-5|NA
CASSYSSFNQPQHF
TGTGCCAGCAGTTACTCTTCGTTTAATCAGCCCCAGCATTTT
>TRBJ1-1|TRBD1|TRBV3-1/TRBV3-2|NA
CASSQGQGWNTEAFF
TGTGCCAGCAGCCAAGGACAGGGCTGGAACACTGAAGCTTTCTTT
>TRBJ1-5|TRBD1|TRBV6-5|few
CASRNRGDNQPQHF
TGTGCCAGCAGAAACAGGGGGGACAATCAGCCCCAGCATTTT
>TRBJ2-1|TRBD2|TRBV3-1/TRBV3-2|NA
CASSQGLAGGRKEQFF
TGTGCCAGCAGCCAGGGACTAGCGGGGGGGCGCAAGGAGCAGTTCTTC
>TRBJ1-5|NA|TRBV2|NA
CASSLQGQPQHF
TGTGCCAGCAGCCTTCAGGGTCAGCCCCAGCATTTT
>TRBJ2-2|NA|TRBV27|NA
CASSLWRRGLNTGELFF
TGTGCCAGCAGTTTATGGAGGAGGGGGCTAAACACCGGGGAGCTGTTTTTT
>TRBJ2-7|TRBD1|TRBV18|once
CASSPGTGYEQYF
TGTGCCAGCTCACCCGGGACAGGCTACGAGCAGTACTTC
>TRBJ2-1|NA|TRBV15|NA
CATSRDKGLSYNEQFF
TGTGCCACCAGCAGAGATAAGGGGTTATCCTACAATGAGCAGTTCTTC
>TRBJ2-7|TRBD1|TRBV5-4|few
CASSPGQGGYYEQYF
TGTGCCAGCAGCCCTGGACAGGGTGGTTACTACGAGCAGTACTTC
>TRBJ2-1|NA|TRBV5-1|NA
CASSLEPGDYNEQFF
TGCGCCAGCAGCTTGGAACCGGGAGATTACAATGAGCAGTTCTTC
>TRBJ1-6|NA|TRBV5-3|NA
CARQAINSPLHF
TGTGCCAGACAAGCAATTAATTCACCCCTCCACTTT
>TRBJ1-6|NA|TRBV27|NA
CASSPTGYNSPLHF
TGTGCCAGCAGTCCGACAGGCTATAATTCACCCCTCCACTTT
>TRBJ2-3|NA|TRBV5-1|NA
CASRLAPNTDTQYF
TGCGCCAGCAGGCTAGCACCTAACACAGATACGCAGTATTTT
>TRBJ2-1|NA|TRBV11-2|NA
CASSLAQGFEQFF
TGTGCCAGCAGCTTAGCCCAGGGTTTTGAGCAGTTCTTC
>TRBJ2-3|NA|TRBV6-6|NA
CASGTTGPQYF
TGTGCCAGCGGGACGACAGGTCCGCAGTATTTT
>TRBJ2-2|NA|TRBV6-6|medium-sized
CATNMNTGELFF
TGTGCCACCAACATGAACACCGGGGAGCTGTTTTTT
>TRBJ2-2|NA|TRBV3-1/TRBV3-2|few
CASSLSRRTNTGELFF
TGTGCCAGCAGCCTCTCTCGCCGAACTAACACCGGGGAGCTGTTTTTT
>TRBJ2-3|NA|TRBV5-5|NA
CASSLWGGETDTQYF
TGTGCCAGCAGCTTGTGGGGCGGGGAGACAGATACGCAGTATTTT
>TRBJ1-1|TRBD1|TRBV5-1|NA
CASSLAGTANTEAFF
TGCGCCAGCAGCTTAGCCGGGACAGCGAACACTGAAGCTTTCTTT
>TRBJ2-6|NA|TRBV11-2|NA
CASVLRGPGANVLTF
TGTGCCAGCGTGCTCAGGGGACCCGGGGCCAACGTCCTGACTTTC
>TRBJ2-7|NA|TRBV3-1/TRBV3-2|once
CASSQVADSSYEQYF
TGTGCCAGCAGCCAAGTAGCGGATAGCTCCTACGAGCAGTACTTC
>TRBJ1-1|NA|TRBV3-1/TRBV3-2|NA
CASSHQGMGTEAFF
TGTGCCAGCAGCCATCAGGGGATGGGCACTGAAGCTTTCTTT
>TRBJ1-4|NA|TRBV11-2|once
CASSLDGESAIVMEKLFF
TGTGCCAGCAGCTTAGACGGCGAAAGCGCAATCGTTATGGAAAAACTGTTTTTT
>TRBJ2-1|NA|TRBV19|NA
CASSIGEGGKSEQFF
TGTGCCAGTAGTATCGGGGAGGGGGGTAAAAGTGAGCAGTTCTTC
>TRBJ1-1|NA|TRBV12-3/TRBV12-4|NA
CASSLGTEAFF
TGTGCCAGCAGTTTAGGAACAGAAGCTTTCTTT
>TRBJ1-2|NA|TRBV29-1|NA
CSVVSSESVYGYTF
TGCAGCGTTGTAAGTAGTGAATCCGTCTATGGCTACACCTTC
>TRBJ2-7|NA|TRBV28|NA
CASSFSGYEQYF
TGTGCCAGCAGTTTCTCCGGTTACGAGCAGTACTTC
>TRBJ1-1|NA|TRBV7-2|NA
CASILTGRNTEAFF
TGTGCCAGCATCCTGACAGGCCGGAACACTGAAGCTTTCTTT
>TRBJ1-4|NA|TRBV4-1|large
CASSHEESIQGDEKLFF
TGCGCCAGCAGCCACGAAGAAAGCATACAGGGTGACGAAAAACTGTTTTTT
>TRBJ1-5|NA|TRBV27|NA
CASSWGNNQPQHF
TGTGCCAGCAGTTGGGGCAACAATCAGCCCCAGCATTTT
>TRBJ1-4|TRBD1|TRBV5-1|NA
CASSLTGQGDEKLFF
TGCGCCAGCAGCTTGACGGGACAGGGAGATGAAAAACTGTTTTTT